Listed below are T cell receptor beta chains from one sample, sequenced in a study of identical twins. A single record per CDR3 protein comes from TCRdb applying MiXCR to the 5' RACE reads. The table records some 240,000 distinct CDR3 sequences, 8% to 11% of them present only once. The sequencing sample was made of memory T cells sorted from blood. These receptor sequences come from a man aged 50 to 59 in good health. Both conserved end residues are part of each CDR3. The D gene is left open where the match is weak. Size is omitted from some rows. Given values are once, few, many or a class for expanded clones.

.,.,TRBV16,TRBJ1-2,TGTGCCAGCAGCGAATACCAGGGGAGCCGCTATGGCTACACCTTC,CASSEYQGSRYGYTF
.,few,TRBV20-1,TRBJ1-6,TGCAGTGCTAGAGGTGGGGGTGGTAATTCACCCCTCCACTTT,CSARGGGGNSPLHF
.,many,TRBV9,TRBJ2-7,TGTGCCAGCAGCTTGCGGGGTGCCTACGAGCAGTACTTC,CASSLRGAYEQYF
.,.,TRBV11-1,TRBJ2-5,TGTGCCAGCAGCTTTCTTCTTGGGGAGGAGACCCAGTACTTC,CASSFLLGEETQYF
TRBD1,.,TRBV3-1,TRBJ1-5,TGTGCCAGCAGCCAGACAGGGGGACCCCAGCATTTT,CASSQTGGPQHF
.,few,TRBV7-2,TRBJ1-1,TGTGCCAGCAGCTTAGTGTCGGCGAACACTGAAGCTTTCTTT,CASSLVSANTEAFF
TRBD1,many,TRBV12-3/TRBV12-4,TRBJ1-2,TGTGCCAGCAGGACGACAGGGTCCGGCTACACCTTC,CASRTTGSGYTF
TRBD2,.,TRBV3-1,TRBJ2-1,TGTGCCAGCAGCCAAGTAGCGGGAGCCTACAATGAGCAGTTCTTC,CASSQVAGAYNEQFF
TRBD1,many,TRBV6-5,TRBJ2-7,TGTGCCAGCAGTTACTTCCAGGGGGACTACGAGCAGTACTTC,CASSYFQGDYEQYF
.,.,TRBV29-1,TRBJ1-1,TGCAGCGTTGAACCCCCGGCCCGGAGGACTGAAGCTTTCTTT,CSVEPPARRTEAFF
.,.,TRBV12-3/TRBV12-4,TRBJ2-1,TGTGCCAGCAGTCTTAAGACGACAGGTATCGTTGAGCAGTTCTTC,CASSLKTTGIVEQFF
TRBD1,.,TRBV29-1,TRBJ2-1,TGCAGCGTATCACAGGGGGCAAACAATGAGCAGTTCTTC,CSVSQGANNEQFF
.,.,TRBV3-1,TRBJ1-1,TGTGCCAGCAGCCAAGTCCCAGGGTCTGAAGCTTTCTTT,CASSQVPGSEAFF
.,many,TRBV7-9,TRBJ1-5,TGTGCCAGCAGCTTGAGGGGAAGCAATCAGCCCCAGCATTTT,CASSLRGSNQPQHF
.,.,TRBV11-2,TRBJ1-4,TGTGCCAGCAGCTTACATAAAGGCCGGGATAATGAAAAACTGTTTTTT,CASSLHKGRDNEKLFF
.,many,TRBV10-3,TRBJ1-5,TGTGCCACCCGACAGGCGGTCAATCAGCCCCAGCATTTT,CATRQAVNQPQHF
.,.,TRBV6-2/TRBV6-3,TRBJ2-6,TGTGCCAGCGGTAGGGGGACCATCTACTCTGGGGCCAACGTCCTGACTTTC,CASGRGTIYSGANVLTF
TRBD1,.,TRBV5-1,TRBJ1-2,TGCGCCAGCAGCCCGGGACAGGGAAGATCCTATGGCTACACCTTC,CASSPGQGRSYGYTF
.,few,TRBV20-1,TRBJ2-7,TGCAGTGCTAGTGCAGGGGAGACCTACGAGCAGTACTTC,CSASAGETYEQYF
.,few,TRBV20-1,TRBJ1-2,TGCAGTGCCGAAGTAGGGGGCTATGGCTACACCTTC,CSAEVGGYGYTF
.,many,TRBV15,TRBJ2-5,TGTGCCACCAGCAGAGGAGGTAACAAAGCCCAGGCCCAGTACTTC,CATSRGGNKAQAQYF
.,.,TRBV25-1,TRBJ2-1,TGTGCCAGCAGTGAAAGCCGACGGGGGTTTGGTGAGCAGTTCTTC,CASSESRRGFGEQFF
.,many,TRBV20-1,TRBJ2-4,TGCAGTGCAACGAATATCGGACATGGCAAAAACATTCAGTACTTC,CSATNIGHGKNIQYF
.,few,TRBV4-2,TRBJ2-1,TGTGCCAGCAGCCAAGAGCGCGGGCTAGATTCAATCAATGAGCAGTTCTTC,CASSQERGLDSINEQFF
.,few,TRBV20-1,TRBJ2-3,TGCAGTGCTACTACAGATACGCAGTATTTT,CSATTDTQYF
.,many,TRBV27,TRBJ2-1,TGTGCCAGCAGTTTATCTCGGCGAAGCTACAATGAGCAGTTCTTC,CASSLSRRSYNEQFF
.,.,TRBV7-6,TRBJ1-3,TGTGCCAGCAGCGGGACCCTCGGGAACACCATATATTTT,CASSGTLGNTIYF
TRBD1,.,TRBV6-5,TRBJ2-7,TGTGCCAGCAGTCACCCCGGGACAGGGACCTACGAGCAGTACTTC,CASSHPGTGTYEQYF
TRBD1,.,TRBV12-3/TRBV12-4,TRBJ2-1,TGTGCCAGCAGGCGACAGGGGGCCCGAGTAAGCAATGAGCAGTTCTTC,CASRRQGARVSNEQFF
.,.,TRBV20-1,TRBJ2-7,TGCAGTGCTAGAGAGGACGGTAGGAGCTCCTACGAGCAGTACTTC,CSAREDGRSSYEQYF
.,many,TRBV21-1,TRBJ2-7,TGTGCCAGCAGCAAATCCTGTTCGGGAGGGCCCTACGAGCAGTACTTC,CASSKSCSGGPYEQYF
.,few,TRBV6-2/TRBV6-3,TRBJ2-3,TGTGCCAGCAGTTACAACGGGGATACGCAGTATTTT,CASSYNGDTQYF
.,.,TRBV28,TRBJ1-5,TGTGCCAGCAGTTTGAGAGGGGAGGACAACCAGCCCCAGCATTTT,CASSLRGEDNQPQHF
.,.,TRBV4-3,TRBJ2-3,TGCGCCAGCAGCCAAGATCCCGGCTTTGGCCCAGATACGCAGTATTTT,CASSQDPGFGPDTQYF
.,few,TRBV6-2/TRBV6-3,TRBJ2-1,TGTGCCAGCAGTTACTCGAGGGTTTTTGGGAGTGTTTATGAGCAGTTCTTC,CASSYSRVFGSVYEQFF
TRBD1,few,TRBV5-1,TRBJ2-7,TGCGCCAGCAGCACAAACAGGGGGCACTACGAGCAGTACTTC,CASSTNRGHYEQYF
.,.,TRBV27,TRBJ2-1,TGTGCCAGCAGACAGACAGGCTCCTACAATGAGCAGTTCTTC,CASRQTGSYNEQFF
TRBD1,few,TRBV5-1,TRBJ2-3,TGCGCCAGCAGCTCAGGGACAGCCTATAGCACAGATACGCAGTATTTT,CASSSGTAYSTDTQYF
TRBD2,many,TRBV29-1,TRBJ2-7,TGCAGCGTTGAATCTAGCGGGGGAACCTACGAGCAGTACTTC,CSVESSGGTYEQYF
.,few,TRBV11-2,TRBJ2-1,TGTGCCAGCAGCTTAGGCCATCAAACTTACAATGAGCAGTTCTTC,CASSLGHQTYNEQFF
.,many,TRBV20-1,TRBJ2-5,TGCAGTGCTAGATCCCCACTAGAGGTGGAGACCCAGTACTTC,CSARSPLEVETQYF
.,.,TRBV4-3,TRBJ2-1,TGCGCCAGCAGCAAAGGAGTTGGTGCCGCTGAGCAGTTCTTC,CASSKGVGAAEQFF
.,.,TRBV15,TRBJ2-2,TGTGCCACCAGCAGAGCCCTCACCGGGGAGCTGTTTTTT,CATSRALTGELFF
.,.,TRBV6-1,TRBJ1-1,TGTGCCAGCACCAAAAACTCCGGGAGAAACATGAACACTGAAGCTTTCTTT,CASTKNSGRNMNTEAFF
.,.,TRBV4-2,TRBJ1-4,TGTGCCAGCAGCCAACTGTTTGACAGTCGACTGTTTTTT,CASSQLFDSRLFF
TRBD2,many,TRBV27,TRBJ2-5,TGTGCCAGCAGTTTATTAGGAGCTAGCGGGAGCCAAGAGACCCAGTACTTC,CASSLLGASGSQETQYF
.,.,TRBV20-1,TRBJ1-4,TGCAGTGCTAGGGAACCCCGGGGGGCTGGTGAAAAACTGTTTTTT,CSAREPRGAGEKLFF
TRBD2,many,TRBV4-2,TRBJ2-5,TGTGCCAGCAGCCAAGACTACGGGAGGGCCCAAGAGACCCAGTACTTC,CASSQDYGRAQETQYF
.,many,TRBV7-9,TRBJ2-5,TGTGCCAGCACCCGAACGAGGGGCGGAGAGACCCAGTACTTC,CASTRTRGGETQYF
.,few,TRBV28,TRBJ2-3,TGTGCCAGCAGGGGGGCGATACTCATAGATACGCAGTATTTT,CASRGAILIDTQYF
.,.,TRBV20-1,TRBJ2-3,TGCAGTGCTAGAAATCTTACAGGGTGGCTCGGTACGCAGTATTTT,CSARNLTGWLGTQYF
TRBD1,many,TRBV12-3/TRBV12-4,TRBJ1-5,TGTGCCAGCAGCACGACAGGGGACCTTGGGCCCCAGCATTTT,CASSTTGDLGPQHF
TRBD2,many,TRBV12-3/TRBV12-4,TRBJ2-3,TGTGCCAGCAGTTTGGAGGGACTAGTCGCAGATACGCAGTATTTT,CASSLEGLVADTQYF
TRBD1,few,TRBV4-3,TRBJ1-4,TGCGCCAGCAGCGAGGGGGCGACTAATGAAAAACTGTTTTTT,CASSEGATNEKLFF
.,many,TRBV7-2,TRBJ1-1,TGTGCCAGCAACCTTGATAGGAACACTGAAGCTTTCTTT,CASNLDRNTEAFF
TRBD2,few,TRBV4-2,TRBJ2-7,TGTGCCAGCAGTCAAGATAGCGGGAGTATCTACGAGCAGTACTTC,CASSQDSGSIYEQYF
TRBD2,.,TRBV27,TRBJ2-5,TGTGCCAGCAGTCCCGGCGCAGGGAGGGCGACCCAGTACTTC,CASSPGAGRATQYF